This T cell receptor (beta chain) was sequenced in a study of T cell repertoires in ileal Crohn's disease. Findings and limits, study-wide: High-frequency clones were more common in sorted CD8 than CD4 cells. Compared with non-smokers, active smokers at surgery showed more clonal expansions.

In the case of this clone: What it binds is not known.

Included were adult ileal or ileocolonic Crohn's patients indicated for ileocolonic resection. The CDR3 is 15 residues long. CDR1 MNHEY and CDR2 SMNVEV come from the germline V gene (reference sequence). V trimming: 0 bases; J trimming: 9 bases; junction bases outside the gene matches: 6. TCRdb's table, derived via immunoSEQ multiplex PCR, lists solely in-frame clones and lacks some. The repertoire holds several thousand clones, with less than 70% as singletons. What was sequenced was ileal tissue. The sequence came from an adult with Crohn's disease. The chain employs TRBV27 and TRBJ2-1; the match to TRBD2 covers 9 bases. The CDR3 region is CASSLSGGGASEQFF. The CDR3 nucleotides are TGTGCCAGCAGTTTATCTGGCGGGGGGGCCTCTGAGCAGTTCTTC.